Each of the 30 T cell receptor beta chains below was sequenced from the same sample in a study of neurological immune-mediated disorders. In TCRdb, the 5' RACE reads were re-called with MiXCR into one record per CDR3 protein. This sample has approximately 89,000 distinct CDR3 sequences, with about 4% found just once. Time point reported: longitudinal time-point 3. Sequencing was done on a sample of PBMCs. These receptors were collected from an older woman with multiple sclerosis.

This rearrangement joins TRBV18 to TRBJ2-3, with 10 bases that match TRBD1. V shed 5 bases, J shed 1 base, and the junction held 9 bases outside the gene matches. CDR1 is KGHSH and CDR2 is LQKENI in the germline V gene. This CDR3 region has 17 residues. Here the CDR3 reads CASSSQTGGLGTDTQYF. DNA of the CDR3: TGTGCCAGCTCATCACAGACAGGGGGCTTAGGCACAGATACGCAGTATTTT.

The table lists this clonotype with many counts. The chain uses TRBV6-1 and TRBJ2-1; D is undetermined. This CDR3 comprises 12 residues. V was cut by 4 bases and J by 4 bases, with 5 bases left in between. Germline V gene data show CDR1 as MNHNS and CDR2 as SASEGT. CDR3: CASSGTYNEQFF. The CDR3 DNA reads TGTGCCAGCAGTGGAACGTACAATGAGCAGTTCTTC.

This clonotype came up many times. The CDR3 sequence: CASSATGTGKTQYF. For the CDR3, the DNA is TGTGCCAGCAGCGCTACCGGGACAGGGAAGACCCAGTACTTC. The V and J genes are TRBV5-6 and TRBJ2-5, with 9 bases aligning to TRBD1. Unmatched junction bases numbered 7, after V lost 4 bases and J lost 6 bases. CDR1 and CDR2 (germline): SGHDT, YYEEEE. This CDR3 contains 14 residues.

This clonotype was recorded at least ten times. J is TRBJ1-2 and V is TRBV5-6; no definite D call. Trimming stripped 2 bases from V and 5 bases from J, with 13 bases between. Germline-derived CDR1 and CDR2 are SGHDT and YYEEEE. This CDR3 region has 14 residues. CDR3 protein: CASSFYGVGYGYTF. The CDR3 DNA reads as TGTGCCAGCAGCTTCTATGGGGTTGGTTATGGCTACACCTTC.

This clonotype showed up many times. The rearrangement uses TRBV10-3 and TRBJ1-2, with D perhaps TRBD1 (5 bases). This CDR3 region has 17 residues. V shed 7 bases and J shed 2 bases, with 23 bases lying between them. Germline V gene lookup returns CDR1 ENHRY and CDR2 SYGVKD. The CDR3: CAITERAGRAGNYGYTF. The CDR3 DNA reads as TGTGCCATCACCGAGAGGGCCGGCAGGGCGGGGAACTATGGCTACACCTTC.

This clonotype was seen repeatedly, ten times or more. The V and J genes are TRBV5-1 and TRBJ1-1; 8 positions agree with TRBD1. Germline V lookup: CDR1 SGHRS, CDR2 YFSETQ. The junction had 5 bases not matched to a gene; V was cut back by 0 bases and J by 4 bases. CDR3 length: 15 amino acids. In DNA, the CDR3 is TGCGCCAGCAGCTTGGGTCAGGGGGCGCCCACTGAAGCTTTCTTT. Protein product: CASSLGQGAPTEAFF.

This clonotype was recorded many times. The chain employs TRBV28 and TRBJ1-4; 8 bases are shared with TRBD1. V was pared by 7 bases and J by 9 bases, with 10 bases of the junction left unmatched. Germline CDR1 and CDR2: MDHEN and SYDVKM. CDR3 length: 14 residues. The CDR3 nucleotides read TGTGCCAGCACTGAGGACAGGGTAGAGAAAAAACTGTTTTTT. As protein: CASTEDRVEKKLFF.

This clonotype was seen ten or more times. The rearrangement links TRBV6-1 to TRBJ1-1, with D perhaps TRBD1 (6 bases). V was trimmed by 2 bases and J by 4 bases, leaving 20 bases between them. The germline gives CDR1 MNHNS, CDR2 SASEGT. CDR3 length: 17 amino acids. The CDR3 DNA reads TGTGCCAGCAGTGAATGGAGCGCAGGGGCCCGGACCACTGAAGCTTTCTTT. It specifies CASSEWSAGARTTEAFF.

This clonotype has at least ten counts. This chain links TRBV6-5 with TRBJ1-6, with D hard to call. The CDR3 is 13 residues long. The V end lost 8 bases, the J end lost 2 bases, and 7 bases lay between the germline ends. In germline, CDR1 is MNHEY, CDR2 SVGAGI. The DNA for the CDR3 is TGTGCCAGCCGGGATACCTATAATTCACCCCTCCACTTT. It encodes CASRDTYNSPLHF.

At least ten counts were recorded for this clonotype. V gene TRBV5-1 combines with J gene TRBJ1-5; 7 bases match TRBD1. The germline gives CDR1 SGHRS, CDR2 YFSETQ. The CDR3 spans 14 residues. The ends lost 3 bases at V and 4 bases at J; junction bases unmatched: 4. CDR3: CASSSGTANQPQHF. As DNA, the CDR3 is TGCGCCAGCAGCTCCGGGACAGCTAATCAGCCCCAGCATTTT.

This clonotype showed up many times. This chain joins TRBV7-6 and TRBJ2-7; D is possibly TRBD1 or TRBD2 (5 bases each). Trimming cost V 3 bases and J 6 bases, with 15 bases left between them. The CDR3 runs to 14 residues. CDR1 SGHVS and CDR2 FNYEAQ come from the germline V gene. CDR3 bases: TGTGCCAGCAGCTTCGACCAGGGAGCCGGCGAGCAGTACTTC. This codes for CASSFDQGAGEQYF. The complete variable domain, with remaining parts taken from reference TRBV7-6 and TRBJ2-7, reads GAGVSQSPRYKVTKRGQDVALRCDPISGHVSLYWYRQALGQGPEFLTYFNYEAQQDKSGLPNDRFSAERPEGSISTLTIQRTEQRDSAMYRCASSFDQGAGEQYFGPGTRLTVT.

This clonotype was observed at least ten times. The chain recombines TRBV6-1 with TRBJ2-1, with TRBD2 identical over 9 bases. V gave up 6 bases and J gave up 7 bases; unmatched junction bases: 10. The CDR3 consists of 15 residues. The germline V gene encodes CDR1 MNHNS and CDR2 SASEGT. The CDR3 sequence: CASRPRAGGVNEQFF. CDR3 nucleotides: TGTGCCAGCAGGCCGAGGGCGGGGGGGGTGAATGAGCAGTTCTTC.

This clonotype was recorded at least ten times. The rearrangement uses TRBV5-1 and TRBJ2-1; 11 nucleotides match TRBD2. Trimming at V came to 1 base and at J to 8 bases, leaving 2 bases not matched to a gene. This CDR3 contains 14 residues. Per the germline V gene, CDR1 is SGHRS and CDR2 is YFSETQ. For the CDR3, the DNA is TGCGCCAGCAGCTTGACTAGCGGGGGTGATGAGCAGTTCTTC. It specifies CASSLTSGGDEQFF.

This clonotype appeared many times. This chain links TRBV7-2 with TRBJ2-1; the D call may be TRBD1 or TRBD2 (6 bases each). Germline lookup yields CDR1 SGHTA and CDR2 FQGNSA. Deletions cut 1 base from V and 1 base from J, with 20 bases between. The CDR3 is 19 residues long. The CDR3 reads CASSLGGARGRNSYNEQFF. CDR3 DNA sequence: TGTGCCAGCAGCTTAGGGGGGGCTCGGGGCAGGAATTCCTACAATGAGCAGTTCTTC.

Ten or more counts support this clonotype. This chain links TRBV14 with TRBJ2-1; unclear D gene. There are 15 residues in the CDR3. CDR1 and CDR2 (germline): SGHDN, FVKESK. Trimming took 0 bases from V and 3 from J, leaving 9 bases between them. The CDR3 DNA is TGTGCCAGCAGCCAAGATTTGGCTATCTACAATGAGCAGTTCTTC. Encoded protein: CASSQDLAIYNEQFF.

This clonotype was observed at least ten times. V is TRBV28 and J is TRBJ2-7; D not certain. The CDR3 has 10 amino acids. The germline V and J ends were trimmed by 11 bases and 3 bases, with 8 bases remaining between them. The germline V gene encodes CDR1 MDHEN and CDR2 SYDVKM. CDR3 bases: TGTGCCCGAACCCGCTACGAGCAGTACTTC. It yields the protein CARTRYEQYF. Based on the CDR3 plus reference TRBV28 and TRBJ2-7, the full variable domain is DVKVTQSSRYLVKRTGEKVFLECVQDMDHENMFWYRQDPGLGLRLIYFSYDVKMKEKGDIPEGYSVSREKKERFSLILESASTNQTSMYLCARTRYEQYFGPGTRLTVT.

This clonotype was seen ten or more times. The chain combines TRBV24-1 with TRBJ2-3, with 7 positions matching TRBD2. The germline V gene has CDR1 KGHDR and CDR2 SFDVKD. With 3 bases clipped from V and 1 base from J, the junction kept 6 bases outside the gene matches. This CDR3 has 16 residues. In nucleotides, the CDR3 is TGTGCCACCAGTGATCCAGTCCGGGGGGGCACAGATACGCAGTATTTT. Its translation is CATSDPVRGGTDTQYF.

This clonotype was recorded at least ten times. The rearrangement joins TRBV4-1 to TRBJ2-7; no definite D call. The CDR3 is 14 residues long. From germline, CDR1 is MGHRA and CDR2 YSYEKL. V was trimmed by 8 bases and J by 6 bases, leaving 20 bases between them. The CDR3 protein is CASGQESFIGEQYF. The CDR3 DNA is TGCGCCAGCGGGCAGGAATCCTTTATAGGCGAGCAGTACTTC.

This clonotype was seen repeatedly, ten times or more. The V gene is TRBV7-9, the J gene TRBJ1-1, with a possible D match to TRBD1 (6 bases). Per the germline V gene, CDR1 is SEHNR and CDR2 is FQNEAQ (reference sequence). The CDR3 totals 16 residues. The V gene lost 5 bases and the J gene lost 1 base, with 17 bases spanning the gap. The CDR3 DNA sequence: TGTGCCAGCAGCCCGCCCGGGGGCTGGGGGAACACTGAAGCTTTCTTT. It is translated as CASSPPGGWGNTEAFF.

This clonotype has a count of ten or more. V gene TRBV27 combines with J gene TRBJ1-6; D is unclear. V gave up 8 bases and J gave up 0 bases, with 11 bases separating them. Per the germline V gene, CDR1 is MNHEY and CDR2 is SMNVEV (reference sequence). The CDR3 consists of 15 residues. CDR3 DNA sequence: TGTGCCAGCGGGTCACCGAGCTCCTATAATTCACCCCTCCACTTT. Translated: CASGSPSSYNSPLHF.

This clonotype was counted at least ten times. The chain couples TRBV6-1 to TRBJ1-6, with D perhaps TRBD1 (5 bases). CDR1 MNHNS and CDR2 SASEGT come from the germline V gene. This CDR3 has 14 residues. Trimming took 6 bases from V and 8 from J, leaving 14 bases between them. The CDR3 here is CASRAGQLDSPLHF. CDR3 nucleotide sequence: TGTGCCAGCAGGGCGGGGCAATTGGATTCACCCCTCCACTTT.

This clonotype was seen ten or more times. CDR3 nucleotides: TGCGCCAGCAGCTCGCTTTCTGGGAGCACTGAAGCTTTCTTT. Translated: CASSSLSGSTEAFF. The chain carries TRBV5-1 and TRBJ1-1, with D hard to call. CDR1 is SGHRS and CDR2 is YFSETQ in the germline V gene. This CDR3 is 14 amino acids long. Trimming left V 3 bases short and J 4 bases short, with 13 bases between.

This clonotype came up many times. The chain carries TRBV20-1 and TRBJ2-5; TRBD2 matches 7 bases. The CDR3 contains 13 residues. CDR1 DFQATT and CDR2 SNEGSKA come from the germline V gene (reference sequence). V lost 6 bases and J lost 2; bases outside the gene matches: 6. The CDR3 is CSAAGDGQETQYF. The CDR3 DNA reads TGCAGTGCCGCGGGGGACGGGCAAGAGACCCAGTACTTC.

In this sample, this clonotype turned up many times. The chain joins TRBV7-8 to TRBJ1-6; 9 nucleotides agree with TRBD1. In germline, CDR1 is SGHVS, CDR2 FQNEAQ. This CDR3 comprises 16 residues. V dropped 3 bases and J dropped 10; count of bases not matched to a gene: 10. The DNA for the CDR3 is TGTGCCAGCAGCTTCCAACAGGGGGCCCTGAGGTCACCCCTCCACTTT. It is translated as CASSFQQGALRSPLHF.

Many counts were recorded for this clonotype. The DNA of the CDR3 is TGTGCCATCAGTGAGTCCGAGAAGAACCCGGGACAGCTTCTCCAAGAGACCCAGTACTTC. It codes for CAISESEKNPGQLLQETQYF. The V gene is TRBV10-3, the J gene TRBJ2-5; 7 bases are shared with TRBD1. Germline V CDR1 and CDR2: ENHRY, SYGVKD. The V segment lost 0 bases and the J segment 1 base; nucleotides outside the gene matches: 17. This CDR3 has 20 residues.

This clonotype was seen many times. This chain connects TRBV5-1 to TRBJ2-7; 7 bases match TRBD2. Trimming cost V 4 bases and J 2 bases; bases outside gene matches: 12. The CDR3 spans 16 residues. Per germline, CDR1 SGHRS and CDR2 YFSETQ. CDR3 amino acids: CASSPSPGLQTYEQYF. In DNA, the CDR3 is TGCGCCAGCAGCCCTTCACCGGGACTACAGACCTACGAGCAGTACTTC.

This clonotype appeared many times. The chain is built from TRBV6-5 and TRBJ2-7, with D perhaps TRBD1 (6 bases). The V end lost 5 bases, the J end lost 4 bases, and 18 bases lay between the germline ends. This CDR3 has 15 amino acids. In germline, CDR1 is MNHEY, CDR2 SVGAGI. CDR3 DNA sequence: TGTGCCAGCAGTCAAAAAACAGGGTACTCGTACGAGCAGTACTTC. This codes for CASSQKTGYSYEQYF.

This clonotype was picked up many times. The rearrangement joins TRBV5-5 to TRBJ1-2; 7 positions match TRBD1. With 3 bases clipped from V and 5 bases from J, the junction kept 4 bases outside the gene matches. CDR1 is SGHKS, CDR2 YYEKEE, per germline (reference sequence). The CDR3 covers 13 residues. The CDR3 DNA is TGTGCCAGCAGCTCGCCAGGGGGGTATGGCTACACCTTC. It is translated as CASSSPGGYGYTF.

This clonotype was seen ten or more times. This chain joins TRBV28 and TRBJ2-1; D is undetermined. Trimming took 6 bases from V and 2 from J, leaving 5 bases between them. This CDR3 has 12 amino acids. Germline V gene lookup returns CDR1 MDHEN and CDR2 SYDVKM. The CDR3 DNA reads TGTGCCAGCAGGGTCCCCTACAATGAGCAGTTCTTC. Translated, it gives CASRVPYNEQFF.

This clonotype was seen at least ten times. V and J are TRBV20-1 and TRBJ2-5, with 9 bases lining up with TRBD1. The V gene end was trimmed by 5 bases and the J gene end by 3 bases; junction bases not matched to a gene: 10. The CDR3 runs to 15 residues. Germline V gives CDR1 DFQATT, CDR2 SNEGSKA (reference sequence). The CDR3: CSASTGGAGEETQYF. The CDR3 DNA sequence: TGCAGTGCTTCTACAGGGGGCGCGGGTGAAGAGACCCAGTACTTC.